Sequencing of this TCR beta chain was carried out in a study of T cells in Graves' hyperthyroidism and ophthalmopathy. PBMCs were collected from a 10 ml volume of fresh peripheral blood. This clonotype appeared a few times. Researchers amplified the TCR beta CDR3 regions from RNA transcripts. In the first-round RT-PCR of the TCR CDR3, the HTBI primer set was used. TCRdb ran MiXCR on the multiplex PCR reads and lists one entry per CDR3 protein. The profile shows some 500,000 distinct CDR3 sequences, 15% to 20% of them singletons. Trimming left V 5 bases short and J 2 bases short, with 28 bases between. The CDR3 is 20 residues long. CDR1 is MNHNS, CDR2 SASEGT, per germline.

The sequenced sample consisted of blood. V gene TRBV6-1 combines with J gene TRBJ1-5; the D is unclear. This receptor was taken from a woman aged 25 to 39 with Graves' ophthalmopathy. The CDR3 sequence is CASSYDLGTSVSVGNQPQHF. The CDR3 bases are TGTGCCAGCAGTTACGACCTCGGAACCTCAGTGTCAGTTGGCAATCAGCCCCAGCATTTT.